This is a list of T cell receptor beta chains from one sample in a study of blood T cells in healthy people across ages. TCRdb recomputed calls from the 5' RACE reads with MiXCR, one row per CDR3 protein. The table includes 1.5 million to 2 million distinct CDR3 sequences, about 50% detected once. Sequencing was done on a sample of blood. The receptors derive from a woman aged 40-49 years in good health. CDR3s include the opening cysteine and the closing phenylalanine or tryptophan. The order of the fields is V gene, D gene, J gene, clone size, CDR3 protein, CDR3 DNA. D genes are given only for firm matches. Only some rows state a clone size, as once, few, many or a class for expanded clones.

TRBV4-1,TRBD2,TRBJ2-7,-,CASSQVPVAGGATYEQYF,TGCGCCAGCAGCCAAGTACCGGTAGCGGGGGGTGCAACCTACGAGCAGTACTTC
TRBV3-1,-,TRBJ2-7,-,CASSQGFRGEQYF,TGTGCCAGCAGCCAGGGATTTCGTGGGGAGCAGTACTTC
TRBV20-1,TRBD2,TRBJ2-5,-,CSTRPGTSGQETQYF,TGCAGCACACGCCCCGGGACTAGCGGACAAGAGACCCAGTACTTC
TRBV12-5,-,TRBJ2-5,few,CASGRYGGRLQETQYF,TGTGCTAGTGGTCGTTACGGGGGGCGGCTACAAGAGACCCAGTACTTC
TRBV7-9,TRBD2,TRBJ2-1,few,CASRSKPTSGYNEQFF,TGTGCCAGCCGTTCAAAACCGACTAGCGGCTACAATGAGCAGTTCTTC
TRBV5-4,-,TRBJ2-1,-,CASSGRDSASSEQFF,TGTGCCAGCAGCGGCCGCGACAGCGCGTCCAGTGAGCAGTTCTTC
TRBV7-2,-,TRBJ2-4,many,CASSRIKAKNIQYF,TGTGCCAGCAGCCGTATAAAAGCCAAAAACATTCAGTACTTC
TRBV25-1,-,TRBJ1-1,-,CASIRGGRTEAFF,TGTGCCAGCATTAGAGGGGGTCGAACTGAAGCTTTCTTT
TRBV5-1,TRBD1,TRBJ1-2,-,CASSLEGGAYYGYTF,TGCGCCAGCAGCTTGGAAGGGGGCGCCTACTATGGCTACACCTTC
TRBV5-1,-,TRBJ1-1,few,CASSPSTSGVTEAFF,TGCGCCAGCAGTCCCTCGACTTCGGGGGTCACTGAAGCTTTCTTT
TRBV7-2,TRBD1,TRBJ2-7,few,CASSVGTATYEQYF,TGTGCCAGCAGTGTAGGGACAGCGACCTACGAGCAGTACTTC
TRBV6-6,-,TRBJ1-1,-,CASSRVGGRNTEAFF,TGTGCCAGCAGTCGGGTGGGGGGTAGGAACACTGAAGCTTTCTTT